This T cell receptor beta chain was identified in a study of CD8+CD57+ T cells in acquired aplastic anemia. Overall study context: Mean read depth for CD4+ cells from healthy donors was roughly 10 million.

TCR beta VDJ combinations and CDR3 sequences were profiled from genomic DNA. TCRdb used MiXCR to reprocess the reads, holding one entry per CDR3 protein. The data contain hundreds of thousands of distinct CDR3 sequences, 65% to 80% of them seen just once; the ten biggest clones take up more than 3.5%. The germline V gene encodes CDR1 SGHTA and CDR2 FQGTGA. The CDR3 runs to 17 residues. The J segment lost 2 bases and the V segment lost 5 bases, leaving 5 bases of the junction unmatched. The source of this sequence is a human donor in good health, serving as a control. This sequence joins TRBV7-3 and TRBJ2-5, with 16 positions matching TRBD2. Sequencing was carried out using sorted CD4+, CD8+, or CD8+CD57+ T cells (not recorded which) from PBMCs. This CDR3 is CASSPRGLAGGQETQYF. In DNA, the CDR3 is TGTGCCAGCAGCCCCAGGGGACTAGCGGGGGGGCAAGAGACCCAGTACTTC.